Each of the 25 T cell receptor beta chains below was sequenced from the same sample in a study of blood T cell repertoires in COVID-19. Profiled with immunoSEQ multiplex PCR; TCRdb holds only in-frame clones, not every one. The table records 65,000 to 95,000 clones, roughly 78% of them present only once. Sequenced sample: peripheral blood. These receptors were collected from a man aged 60-69 years with COVID-19, enrolled during active disease.

A single count supports this clone. The CDR3 nucleotides read TGTGCCAGCAGCAGGGGCCACGATTACAATGAGCAGTTCTTC. Its protein product is CASSRGHDYNEQFF. This rearrangement joins TRBV5-4 to TRBJ2-1, with D possibly matching TRBD1 (5 bases). This CDR3 spans 14 amino acids. Trimming stripped 4 bases from V and 4 bases from J, with 12 bases between. Germline V gene sequence: CDR1 SGHNT, CDR2 YYREEE (reference sequence).

The V and J genes are TRBV3-1 (or the pseudogene TRBV3-2) and TRBJ2-5; D not resolved. This CDR3 comprises 14 residues. Germline-derived CDR1 and CDR2 are LGHDT and YNNKEL (reference sequence). Trimming pared 3 bases from V and 3 bases from J, leaving 11 bases between. The CDR3 coding sequence is TGTGCCAGCAGCCATTTGATTAGTGAAGAGACCCAGTACTTC. Protein product: CASSHLISEETQYF.

The chain joins TRBV19 to TRBJ2-7; TRBD2 matches 9 bases. This CDR3 has 14 amino acids. V shed 3 bases and J 3 bases; nucleotides not matched to a gene: 3. In germline, CDR1 is LNHDA, CDR2 SQIVND (reference sequence). The CDR3 sequence: CASSMGLAGYEQYF. In nucleotides, the CDR3 is TGTGCCAGTAGTATGGGACTAGCTGGCTACGAGCAGTACTTC.

This clone was seen a few times. The chain links TRBV4-1 to TRBJ1-6; 8 bases fit TRBD1. The CDR3 covers 18 residues. Trimming took 0 bases from V and 9 from J; bases not matched to a gene: 13. Germline CDR1 and CDR2: MGHRA and YSYEKL. The CDR3 protein is CASSQEFPGGALISPLHF. CDR3 bases: TGCGCCAGCAGCCAAGAGTTTCCAGGGGGCGCGTTAATTTCACCCCTCCACTTT.

The V gene is TRBV7-9, the J gene TRBJ2-7; 12 bases match TRBD2. Germline CDR1 reads SEHNR; CDR2 reads FQNEAQ (reference sequence). The CDR3 covers 13 residues. V lost 9 bases to trimming and J lost 3 bases; unmatched junction nucleotides: 3. Written as DNA, the CDR3 is TGTGCCAGTCTAGCGGGGGGGAACTACGAGCAGTACTTC. Its translation: CASLAGGNYEQYF.

The genes are TRBV5-4 and TRBJ1-5, with TRBD1 identical over 7 bases. Germline V gene data show CDR1 as SGHNT and CDR2 as YYREEE (reference sequence). This CDR3 comprises 16 residues. Trimming at V came to 6 bases and at J to 3 bases, leaving 12 bases not matched to a gene. CDR3 sequence: CASILLTGIDNQPQHF. CDR3 in DNA: TGTGCCAGCATCCTTTTGACAGGGATCGACAATCAGCCCCAGCATTTT.

This CDR3 is CSADREQFF. CDR3 sequence (DNA): TGCAGCGCCGACAGGGAGCAGTTCTTC. The chain combines TRBV29-1 with TRBJ2-1; a possible D gene is TRBD1 (6 bases). This CDR3 comprises 9 residues. The V gene lost 7 bases and the J gene lost 10 bases, with 8 bases spanning the gap. Germline CDR1 SQVTM, CDR2 ANQGSEA.

The rearrangement links TRBV29-1 to TRBJ2-3; 9 positions agree with TRBD1. V was pared by 2 bases and J by 3 bases, with 6 bases of the junction left unmatched. The CDR3 length is 15 residues. Germline CDR1 reads SQVTM; CDR2 reads ANQGSEA. The DNA for the CDR3 is TGCAGCGTTGAATCAGACAGGGGGGCAACAGATACGCAGTATTTT. This translates into CSVESDRGATDTQYF.

As regards this clone: At one end the junction does not follow the germline gene, possibly because of a read error. This sequence joins TRBV7-7 and TRBJ2-5; 15 bases match TRBD2. Germline values: CDR1 SSHAT, CDR2 FNYEAQ (reference sequence). This CDR3 has 21 residues. The CDR3 region is CASSLVPGLAGGTTPQETQYF. DNA for the CDR3: TGTGCTAGCAGCTTAGTCCCGGGACTAGCGGGAGGAACTACGCCCCAAGAGACCCAGTACTTC.

The rearrangement links TRBV6-6 to TRBJ2-7; 10 nucleotides match TRBD2. V shed 4 bases and J 2 bases; nucleotides not matched to a gene: 8. CDR3 length: 16 residues. The germline V gene encodes CDR1 MNHNY and CDR2 SVGAGI (reference sequence). CDR3 sequence reads: CASSSPVAGGPYEQYF. The CDR3, as DNA: TGTGCCAGCAGTTCACCCGTAGCGGGAGGCCCCTACGAGCAGTACTTC.

The gene calls are TRBV3-1 (or the pseudogene TRBV3-2) and TRBJ2-5, with 11 positions matching TRBD2. V lost 4 bases to trimming and J lost 4 bases; unmatched junction nucleotides: 2. The CDR3 is 14 amino acids. Germline V lookup: CDR1 LGHDT, CDR2 YNNKEL (reference sequence). The CDR3 DNA is TGTGCCAGCAGCCTTCTAGCGGGGGGAGAGACCCAGTACTTC. It yields the protein CASSLLAGGETQYF.

The V and J genes are TRBV7-9 and TRBJ1-5; TRBD1 is a possible D gene (5 bases). This CDR3 region has 14 residues. Germline V lookup: CDR1 SEHNR, CDR2 FQNEAQ (reference sequence). Trimming removed 3 bases from V and 6 bases from J, with 12 bases in between. The CDR3 protein is CASSLGGAGQPQHF. The CDR3 DNA reads TGTGCCAGCAGCTTGGGGGGAGCGGGTCAGCCCCAGCATTTT.

The gene calls are TRBV14 and TRBJ2-3; the D gene is possibly TRBD2 (6 bases). Germline CDR1 SGHDN, CDR2 FVKESK. The CDR3 totals 14 residues. V was cut by 4 bases and J by 2 bases, with 10 bases left in between. As DNA, the CDR3 is TGTGCCAGCAGCCCGGGACTTTACACAGATACGCAGTATTTT. The encoded protein is CASSPGLYTDTQYF.

The J gene is TRBJ2-5, the V gene TRBV29-1, with D maybe TRBD2 (5 bases). Germline V gives CDR1 SQVTM, CDR2 ANQGSEA. The V end lost 7 bases, the J end lost 5 bases, and 23 bases lay between the germline ends. The CDR3 contains 15 residues. The CDR3 DNA is TGCAGCGGCGCCCCTGGTAGGCGGGTAGGGGAGACCCAGTACTTC. It encodes CSGAPGRRVGETQYF.

The V and J genes are TRBV7-9 and TRBJ2-7, with TRBD2 identical over 9 bases. J was trimmed by 0 bases and V by 0 bases; bases with no gene match: 3. Looked up from germline, CDR1 is SEHNR and CDR2 is FQNEAQ (reference sequence). The CDR3 sequence is 16 residues long. CDR3 DNA sequence: TGTGCCAGCAGCTTAGCCGGTAGCGGGAGCTCCTACGAGCAGTACTTC. It is translated as CASSLAGSGSSYEQYF.

The V gene is TRBV12-3 or TRBV12-4, the J gene TRBJ1-1; D perhaps matches TRBD1 (5 bases). With 5 bases removed from V and 1 base from J, the gap between germline ends came to 8 bases. The length of the CDR3 is 13 residues. The CDR3 bases are TGTGCCAGCAGTGTGCAGGGGAACACTGAAGCTTTCTTT. Its translation: CASSVQGNTEAFF.

This sequence joins TRBV7-2 and TRBJ2-4; TRBD1 matches 7 bases. The germline V gene encodes CDR1 SGHTA and CDR2 FQGNSA. CDR3 length: 15 amino acids. V trimming: 4 bases; J trimming: 6 bases; junction bases outside the gene matches: 9. CDR3 sequence reads: CASSSFDRALNIQYF. The CDR3 nucleotides read TGTGCCAGCAGCTCGTTTGACAGGGCCCTAAACATTCAGTACTTC.

V is TRBV7-8 and J is TRBJ2-3; tentatively, D is TRBD1 (5 bases). This CDR3 spans 15 amino acids. The germline V and J ends were trimmed by 5 bases and 2 bases, with 14 bases remaining between them. Germline V lookup: CDR1 SGHVS, CDR2 FQNEAQ. The CDR3 region is CASSQRDRPTDTQYF. In DNA, the CDR3 is TGTGCCAGCAGCCAGAGAGACAGACCCACAGATACGCAGTATTTT.

V usage is TRBV19 and J usage is TRBJ2-2; 13 nucleotides line up with TRBD2. V was pared by 5 bases and J by 6 bases, with 12 bases of the junction left unmatched. Germline V gives CDR1 LNHDA, CDR2 SQIVND (reference sequence). This CDR3 contains 18 residues. This CDR3 reads CASSPRTSGGPGAGELFF. In DNA form, the CDR3 reads TGTGCCAGTAGTCCCCGGACTAGCGGGGGCCCCGGGGCCGGGGAGCTGTTTTTT.

The chain couples TRBV5-6 to TRBJ1-3; 7 positions match TRBD1. Trimming removed 3 bases from V and 0 bases from J; junction bases left unmatched: 6. The CDR3 has 16 residues. Germline V CDR1 and CDR2: SGHDT, YYEEEE. Here the CDR3 reads CASSSTGWISGNTIYF. DNA of the CDR3: TGTGCCAGCAGCTCGACAGGGTGGATCTCTGGAAACACCATATATTTT.

The chain has TRBV6-1 and TRBJ1-3; possible D gene TRBD1, 5 bases. Trimming shortened V by 6 bases and J by 6 bases, and 15 bases separated the two germline ends. Germline lookup yields CDR1 MNHNS and CDR2 SASEGT. The CDR3 extends over 14 amino acids. CDR3 nucleotides: TGTGCCAGCAGCCCCTTTGGGGGGGAAAACACCATATATTTT. It is translated as CASSPFGGENTIYF.

The J gene is TRBJ2-7, the V gene TRBV5-1; a weak D match, TRBD2 (6 bases). Germline V gives CDR1 SGHRS, CDR2 YFSETQ. Trimming shortened V by 4 bases and J by 2 bases, and 13 bases separated the two germline ends. CDR3 length: 14 amino acids. CDR3: CASSVSGGAYEQYF. In DNA, the CDR3 is TGCGCCAGCAGCGTTAGCGGAGGGGCCTACGAGCAGTACTTC.

As concerns this clone: Other DNA sequences in the sample encode the same CDR3. The V gene is TRBV3-1 (or the pseudogene TRBV3-2), the J gene TRBJ2-2, with 10 nucleotides matching TRBD1. Germline V gene sequence: CDR1 LGHDT, CDR2 YNNKEL (reference sequence). The CDR3 totals 15 residues. J lost 5 bases, V lost 4 bases, and 4 bases had no gene match. The DNA for the CDR3 is TGTGCCAGCAGCCCCCGGGACAGGGGAACCGGGGAGCTGTTTTTT. This codes for CASSPRDRGTGELFF.

V usage is TRBV5-4 and J usage is TRBJ1-6, with D perhaps TRBD1 (6 bases). The CDR3 consists of 15 residues. Per the germline V gene, CDR1 is SGHNT and CDR2 is YYREEE (reference sequence). V was clipped by 5 bases and J by 5 bases, with 14 bases between them. The CDR3 DNA sequence: TGTGCCAGCAGTTTACAGGGTTTGGATAATTCACCCCTCCACTTT. It encodes CASSLQGLDNSPLHF.

The genes are TRBV20-1 and TRBJ2-3; 10 bases agree with TRBD2. Per germline, CDR1 DFQATT and CDR2 SNEGSKA (reference sequence). This CDR3 contains 16 residues. Trimming removed 3 bases from V and 2 bases from J; junction bases left unmatched: 8. The CDR3 DNA is TGCAGTGCTAGTAAGCGGGGGGGCGGAAACACAGATACGCAGTATTTT. Protein product: CSASKRGGGNTDTQYF.